This T cell receptor beta chain was sequenced for a study of OX40 agonist ivuxolimab in advanced cancers. Overall study: Ivuxolimab was delivered to patients intravenously every 2 weeks at doses spanning 0.01 to 10 mg/kg.

Germline V gene data show CDR1 as SGHDT and CDR2 as YYEEEE. V was trimmed by 2 bases and J by 2 bases, leaving 14 bases between them. The CDR3 spans 15 residues. Blood got drawn at baseline, again on cycle 4 day 1, and then on cycle 7 day 1. Generated by immunoSEQ multiplex PCR, the TCRdb table keeps only in-frame clones and is missing some. The sample records approximately 70,000 clones, more than 70% being singletons. The table lists this clone with a count of one. J is TRBJ2-7 and V is TRBV5-6, with D hard to call. The sequence was obtained from an adult with an advanced solid tumor such as melanoma, head and neck, liver or kidney cancer. Sequenced material: CD4+ or CD8+ T cells sorted from blood, taken in a trial of the OX40 agonist ivuxolimab. CDR3 bases: TGTGCCAGCAGCTTCATAGGCGGTGAGGCCTACGAGCAGTACTTC. This codes for CASSFIGGEAYEQYF.